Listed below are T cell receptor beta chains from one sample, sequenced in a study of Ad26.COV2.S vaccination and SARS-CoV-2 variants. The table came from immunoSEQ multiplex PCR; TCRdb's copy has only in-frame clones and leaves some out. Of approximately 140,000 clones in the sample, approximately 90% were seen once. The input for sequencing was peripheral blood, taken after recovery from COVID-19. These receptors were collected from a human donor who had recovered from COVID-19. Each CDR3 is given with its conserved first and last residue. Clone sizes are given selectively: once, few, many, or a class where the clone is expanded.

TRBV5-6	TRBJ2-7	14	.	CASSQTGTVYEQYF
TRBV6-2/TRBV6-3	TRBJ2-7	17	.	CASSYSKGRAGGGEQYF
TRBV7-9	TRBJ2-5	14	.	CASSEGQGRETQYF
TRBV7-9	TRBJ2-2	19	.	CASSFFLLAGGSQSGELFF
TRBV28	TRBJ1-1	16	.	CASMFGQGAGGTEAFF
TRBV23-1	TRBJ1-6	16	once	CASSQLDTEVNSPLHF
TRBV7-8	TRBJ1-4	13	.	CASSFLSVLPLFF
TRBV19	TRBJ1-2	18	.	CASSIAGLLGDGTNGYTF
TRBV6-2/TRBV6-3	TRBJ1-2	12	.	CASSYPMGGYTF
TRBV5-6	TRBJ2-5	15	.	CASSLRQIYQETQYF
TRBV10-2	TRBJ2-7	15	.	CASSESKRGGFEQYF
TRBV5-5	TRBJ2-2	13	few	CASSPRDTGELFF
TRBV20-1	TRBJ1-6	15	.	CSASSSSSYNSPLHF
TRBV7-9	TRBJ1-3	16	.	CASSLYIKGTGNTIYF
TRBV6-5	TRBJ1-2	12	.	CASGGASRGYTF
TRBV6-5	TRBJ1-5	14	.	CASIWGPGNQPQHF
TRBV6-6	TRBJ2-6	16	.	CASSGLTGAGANVLTF
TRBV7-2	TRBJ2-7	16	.	CASTLAPGQFVHEQYF
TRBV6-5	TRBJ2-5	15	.	CASSYQGLSQETQYF
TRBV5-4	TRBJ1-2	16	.	CASSHPRDTGNYGYTF
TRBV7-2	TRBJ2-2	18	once	CASSRRVVGGLNTGELFF
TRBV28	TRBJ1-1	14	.	CASREGIMNTEAFF
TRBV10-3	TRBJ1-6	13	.	CAARREGNSPLHF
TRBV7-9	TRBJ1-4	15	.	CASSLDAATNEKLFF